This TCR beta chain was retrieved from a study of blood T cell repertoires in COVID-19. Study summary: Some COVID-19 samples were acute and others convalescent; all came from the United States, Italy and Spain. Sample material is recorded as cDNA or gDNA derived from T cells, B-cell-depleted T cells, or PBMCs.

The V and J ends lost 0 bases and 4 bases, in that order; junction bases with no gene match: 5. The germline gives CDR1 SGDLS, CDR2 YYNGEE. This CDR3 is 16 amino acids long. Per the original data handling: Nucleated cell counts were estimated from reference gene primer amplification. The assay was immunoSEQ multiplex PCR, and TCRdb's table has in-frame clones only and misses some. The V and J calls and the clone size are those of that table, but D and trimming were determined from the DNA. The data show 100,000 to 150,000 clones, approximately 87% seen once. V is TRBV9 and J is TRBJ2-3; 10 positions agree with TRBD1. This TCR was recovered from a woman aged 55 to 70 with acute or convalescent COVID-19. Sequencing was carried out using peripheral blood. CDR3 DNA sequence: TGTGCCAGCAGCGTAGTGGGACAGGGGACGTCAGATACGCAGTATTTT. Residues: CASSVVGQGTSDTQYF.